Presented here are 24 T cell receptor beta chains from one specimen sequenced in a study of identifying expanded T cells in peripheral blood. Some clones are missing from TCRdb's copy, which holds only in-frame ones; the method was immunoSEQ multiplex PCR. The sample holds 90,000 to 100,000 clones; 70% to 90% are singletons and the top ten take 4.5% to 7%. Sequencing input: blood. Receptor source: a person aged 18 to 70 in good health.

The V gene is TRBV6-4, the J gene TRBJ1-2; D may be TRBD1 (5 bases). This CDR3 region has 14 residues. Trimming stripped 2 bases from V and 8 bases from J, with 15 bases between. Germline lookup yields CDR1 MRHNA and CDR2 SNTAGT. DNA for the CDR3: TGTGCCAGCAGTGACAGCGGGGGATATGGGGGCTACACCTTC. Its translation is CASSDSGGYGGYTF.

The V gene is TRBV27, the J gene TRBJ2-3, with D perhaps assigned TRBD1 or TRBD2 (5 bases each). V lost 11 bases, J lost 5 bases, and 23 bases lay in between. Germline V lookup: CDR1 MNHEY, CDR2 SMNVEV (reference sequence). This CDR3 spans 15 amino acids. CDR3 in amino acids: CAAAEGPAGGDTQYF. The CDR3 nucleotides read TGTGCCGCAGCCGAGGGGCCTGCCGGAGGAGATACGCAGTATTTT.

The V call is TRBV5-6, the J call TRBJ2-6, with unresolved D. Germline V CDR1 and CDR2: SGHDT, YYEEEE. V was cut by 4 bases and J by 0 bases, with 11 bases left in between. This CDR3 is built from 16 residues. The CDR3: CASSPVGISGANVLTF. CDR3 coding DNA: TGTGCCAGCAGCCCCGTCGGTATCTCTGGGGCCAACGTCCTGACTTTC.

The V call is TRBV6-5, the J call TRBJ1-4; D call uncertain. Germline assignment: CDR1 MNHEY and CDR2 SVGAGI. With 6 bases removed from V and 0 bases from J, the gap between germline ends came to 11 bases. The CDR3 has 15 amino acids. CDR3 DNA: TGTGCCAGCAGCACCGCCTTCGCAACTAATGAAAAACTGTTTTTT. Protein sequence: CASSTAFATNEKLFF.

V usage is TRBV4-3 and J usage is TRBJ2-5, with 8 nucleotides matching TRBD2. V shed 1 base and J 0 bases; nucleotides not matched to a gene: 7. This CDR3 contains 17 residues. Germline loops: CDR1 LGHNA, CDR2 YSLEER. This CDR3 reads CASSQGASGPYQETQYF. The CDR3 nucleotides are TGCGCCAGCAGCCAAGGGGCTAGCGGGCCGTACCAAGAGACCCAGTACTTC.

The CDR3 is CASSQGGLGEKLFF. The CDR3 region has the DNA TGTGCCAGCAGCCAAGGAGGGCTGGGGGAAAAACTGTTTTTT. V usage is TRBV14 and J usage is TRBJ1-4; D is unresolved. The V end was cut by 1 base, the J end by 8 bases, with 11 bases between. The V gene's germline CDR1 is SGHDN and CDR2 FVKESK. This CDR3 has 14 amino acids. The whole variable domain, remainder taken from reference TRBV14 and TRBJ1-4, is EAGVTQFPSHSVIEKGQTVTLRCDPISGHDNLYWYRRVMGKEIKFLLHFVKESKQDESGMPNNRFLAERTGGTYSTLKVQPAELEDSGVYFCASSQGGLGEKLFFGSGTQLSVL.

This rearrangement joins TRBV19 to TRBJ2-7; 10 bases are shared with TRBD2. This CDR3 spans 16 amino acids. The V gene's germline CDR1 is LNHDA and CDR2 SQIVND (reference sequence). Losses at the gene ends were 6 bases for V and 0 bases for J; bases not matched to a gene: 8. The CDR3 sequence is CASSVTGTSVSYEQYF. The CDR3 coding sequence is TGTGCCAGTAGCGTGACCGGGACTAGCGTCTCCTACGAGCAGTACTTC.

V gene TRBV7-6 combines with J gene TRBJ2-2; D is perhaps TRBD1 (6 bases). Trimming took 5 bases from V and 4 from J, leaving 11 bases between them. Looked up from germline, CDR1 is SGHVS and CDR2 is FNYEAQ. The CDR3 length is 14 residues. CDR3: CASSLQGSTGELFF. The CDR3 bases are TGTGCCAGCAGCCTACAGGGATCCACCGGGGAGCTGTTTTTT.

This chain joins TRBV19 and TRBJ2-7; 8 bases match TRBD1. Losses at the gene ends were 5 bases for V and 3 bases for J; bases not matched to a gene: 3. The CDR3 is made up of 13 amino acids. Germline values: CDR1 LNHDA, CDR2 SQIVND (reference sequence). This CDR3 reads CASSSDRDYEQYF. CDR3 DNA sequence: TGTGCCAGTAGTTCGGACAGGGACTACGAGCAGTACTTC.

V gene TRBV5-4 combines with J gene TRBJ1-1; no definite D call. The V gene's germline CDR1 is SGHNT and CDR2 YYREEE (reference sequence). CDR3 length equals 15 residues. Trimming left V 1 base short and J 2 bases short, with 12 bases between. This CDR3 reads CASSLQGLSNTEAFF. CDR3 nucleotides: TGTGCCAGCAGCTTGCAAGGGCTAAGTAACACTGAAGCTTTCTTT.

This clone was found once. This sequence joins TRBV6-5 and TRBJ1-1, with a tentative D call TRBD1 (6 bases). Germline V gives CDR1 MNHEY, CDR2 SVGAGI. V lost 4 bases to trimming and J lost 4 bases, with 13 bases between them. CDR3 length: 14 amino acids. The CDR3 DNA is TGTGCCAGCAGTTCCAAAACAGGGTTCACTGAAGCTTTCTTT. Translated, it gives CASSSKTGFTEAFF.

The chain recombines TRBV6-1 with TRBJ2-6; TRBD2 matches at 7 bases. Germline V gene sequence: CDR1 MNHNS, CDR2 SASEGT. This CDR3 region has 15 residues. V lost 10 bases, J lost 0 bases, and 6 bases stayed unmatched. The CDR3 is CATSRGVSGANVLTF. The CDR3 DNA reads TGTGCCACCTCCCGGGGGGTCTCTGGGGCCAACGTCCTGACTTTC.

J is TRBJ1-1 and V is TRBV29-1; 7 bases line up with TRBD1. The V segment lost 7 bases and the J segment 10 bases; nucleotides outside the gene matches: 15. The germline gives CDR1 SQVTM, CDR2 ANQGSEA. This CDR3 is built from 13 residues. As DNA, the CDR3 is TGCAGCGGGGTGGCAGGGGGATCAGAAGGAGCTTTCTTT. Translated, it gives CSGVAGGSEGAFF.

The gene calls are TRBV19 and TRBJ1-6; TRBD1 is a possible D gene (5 bases). Germline V gene lookup returns CDR1 LNHDA and CDR2 SQIVND (reference sequence). The CDR3 consists of 15 residues. Trimming shortened V by 8 bases and J by 2 bases, and 13 bases separated the two germline ends. For the CDR3, the DNA is TGTGCCAGTCGGACCCCGGGGCCCTATAATTCACCCCTCCACTTT. Its translation: CASRTPGPYNSPLHF.

This chain links TRBV4-2 with TRBJ2-1; no clear D. The CDR3 has 15 residues. The V end lost 0 bases, the J end lost 7 bases, and 13 bases lay between the germline ends. In germline, CDR1 is LGHNA, CDR2 YNFKEQ. The CDR3 is CASSQEFNPANEQFF. The CDR3, as DNA: TGTGCCAGCAGCCAAGAATTTAACCCCGCAAATGAGCAGTTCTTC.

The chain couples TRBV4-2 to TRBJ1-2, with 7 bases identical to TRBD1. The CDR3 length is 15 residues. The trim removed 8 bases at V and 2 bases at J, leaving 11 bases unmatched. Germline assignment: CDR1 LGHNA and CDR2 YNFKEQ. The CDR3 sequence: CASSHPEGANYGYTF. The CDR3 DNA follows: TGTGCCAGCTCCCACCCAGAGGGGGCCAACTATGGCTACACCTTC.

V gene TRBV7-2 combines with J gene TRBJ2-7, with D tentatively TRBD1 (6 bases). Germline loops: CDR1 SGHTA, CDR2 FQGNSA. The V end was cut by 4 bases, the J end by 3 bases, with 16 bases between. This CDR3 has 15 residues. The CDR3 bases are TGTGCCAGCAGCTGGCTACCGGGACATAACTACGAGCAGTACTTC. This codes for CASSWLPGHNYEQYF.

The rearrangement joins TRBV4-1 to TRBJ2-1; TRBD2 matches at 8 bases. There are 16 residues in the CDR3. With 5 bases clipped from V and 9 bases from J, the junction kept 15 bases outside the gene matches. CDR1 is MGHRA and CDR2 is YSYEKL in the germline V gene. The CDR3 DNA reads as TGCGCCAGCAGCATTCAGCGGGAGAGGAGTGAAGTTGAGCAGTTCTTC. Its protein is CASSIQRERSEVEQFF.

There are a few counts of this clone. This chain uses TRBV27 with TRBJ2-7, with TRBD1 as a possible D gene (6 bases). Trimming stripped 5 bases from V and 3 bases from J, with 14 bases between. The CDR3 runs 14 residues. Germline lookup yields CDR1 MNHEY and CDR2 SMNVEV (reference sequence). The CDR3 loop is CASSARGPRYEQYF. For the CDR3, the DNA is TGTGCCAGCAGTGCCAGGGGTCCCCGCTACGAGCAGTACTTC.

The rearrangement uses TRBV6-1 and TRBJ1-1; no definite D call. Trimming removed 4 bases from V and 3 bases from J, with 9 bases in between. Germline values: CDR1 MNHNS, CDR2 SASEGT. The length of the CDR3 is 13 residues. CDR3 DNA sequence: TGTGCCAGCAGTGTACAAGGAGACACTGAAGCTTTCTTT. Amino acid sequence: CASSVQGDTEAFF.

The chain has TRBV7-2 and TRBJ1-5, with D possibly being TRBD1 (5 bases). Germline V gene sequence: CDR1 SGHTA, CDR2 FQGNSA. V was pared by 2 bases and J by 6 bases, with 8 bases between. CDR3 size: 13 residues. The CDR3: CASSLQGPQPQHF. CDR3 bases: TGTGCCAGCAGCTTACAGGGCCCTCAGCCCCAGCATTTT.

This clone qualifies as medium-sized (0.01 to 0.1%). The sample carries other DNA sequences with the same CDR3. J is TRBJ2-2 and V is TRBV6-5, with D unresolved. Trimming shortened V by 0 bases and J by 5 bases, and 7 bases separated the two germline ends. Per germline, CDR1 MNHEY and CDR2 SVGAGI. This CDR3 is 14 amino acids long. For the CDR3, the DNA is TGTGCCAGCAGTTACTCGATCGAAACCGGGGAGCTGTTTTTT. It yields the protein CASSYSIETGELFF.

The chain combines TRBV4-1 with TRBJ1-2; no definite D call. The V end was cut by 7 bases, the J end by 2 bases, with 17 bases between. The CDR3 is 15 amino acids. Germline CDR1 reads MGHRA; CDR2 reads YSYEKL. This CDR3 is CASKSFQLLNYGYTF. CDR3 nucleotide sequence: TGCGCCAGCAAGAGCTTCCAGCTTTTAAACTATGGCTACACCTTC.

This clone was counted a few times. This chain links TRBV19 with TRBJ2-1; the D gene could be TRBD1 or TRBD2 (6 bases each). The CDR3 sequence is 15 residues long. V lost 6 bases and J lost 4, with 16 bases in between. Germline loops: CDR1 LNHDA, CDR2 SQIVND (reference sequence). The CDR3 sequence is CASSRLQGLYNEQFF. Here the CDR3 DNA reads TGTGCCAGTAGCAGACTACAGGGACTTTACAATGAGCAGTTCTTC. The entire variable domain, with the rest obtained from reference TRBV19 and TRBJ2-1, is as follows: DGGITQSPKYLFRKEGQNVTLSCEQNLNHDAMYWYRQDPGQGLRLIYYSQIVNDFQKGDIAEGYSVSREKKESFPLTVTSAQKNPTAFYLCASSRLQGLYNEQFFGPGTRLTVL.